These 9 T cell receptor beta chains came from one sample sequenced in a study of immune heterogeneity within non-small cell lung tumors. For each sample, template was roughly 0.65 ug of bulk tumor genomic DNA. The authors collected several far-apart biopsies from each primary tumor during surgery. Enrolled patients presented with newly diagnosed, previously untreated non-small cell lung cancer and underwent curative surgery. The TCR beta CDR3 region underwent multiplex PCR amplification with 32 V and 13 J primers. TCRdb reprocessed the multiplex PCR reads via MiXCR and lists one record per CDR3 protein. The sample holds some 10,000 distinct CDR3 sequences, around 29% seen once. The sequenced sample was lung tumor tissue. The receptor source for this set is a man aged 45-65 years with non-small cell lung cancer.

The table lists this clonotype with many counts. The V call is TRBV20-1, the J call TRBJ1-2; TRBD1 matches at 9 bases. This CDR3 contains 17 residues. Germline CDR1 and CDR2: DFQATT and SNEGSKA (reference sequence). J was trimmed by 6 bases and V by 5 bases; bases with no gene match: 19. CDR3 in amino acids: CSAGHRGRAFETHGYTF. CDR3 DNA: TGCAGTGCTGGCCACAGGGGGCGCGCTTTTGAGACCCATGGCTACACCTTC.

This clonotype is medium-sized (0.01 to 0.1%) in the sample. The V and J genes are TRBV6-1 and TRBJ1-6; D remains unclear. V lost 5 bases and J lost 9, with 8 bases in between. The CDR3 totals 12 residues. Germline V CDR1 and CDR2: MNHNS, SASEGT. CDR3 nucleotide sequence: TGTGCCAGCAGTACAATGGGTTCACCCCTCCACTTT. As protein: CASSTMGSPLHF.

The V call is TRBV12-5, the J call TRBJ1-1; tentatively, D is TRBD1 (5 bases). Germline assignment: CDR1 LGHNT and CDR2 FRNRAP. This CDR3 spans 13 amino acids. Trimming removed 7 bases from V and 3 bases from J, with 12 bases in between. CDR3 bases: TGTGCTAGTGCCCAGGGTAGCCACACTGAAGCTTTCTTT. Translation gives CASAQGSHTEAFF.

This clonotype is categorized as medium-sized. V is TRBV20-1 and J is TRBJ2-1, with 7 bases fitting TRBD2. Germline CDR1 is DFQATT and CDR2 is SNEGSKA (reference sequence). Trimming at V came to 3 bases and at J to 6 bases, leaving 8 bases not matched to a gene. This CDR3 contains 14 residues. CDR3 residues: CSASAGRDFNEQFF. In DNA, the CDR3 is TGCAGTGCTAGTGCGGGGAGGGATTTCAATGAGCAGTTCTTC.

The sample holds many counts of this clonotype. This chain joins TRBV20-1 and TRBJ2-3; 12 positions match TRBD2. Germline CDR1 is DFQATT and CDR2 is SNEGSKA (reference sequence). The CDR3 is 15 amino acids. The trim removed 5 bases at V and 4 bases at J, leaving 7 bases unmatched. The CDR3 is CSAGQTSGSPDTQYF. CDR3 DNA: TGCAGTGCTGGACAGACTAGCGGGAGCCCAGATACGCAGTATTTT.

This clonotype was detected only a few times. V and J are TRBV6-1 and TRBJ2-1; TRBD2 aligns across 11 bases. Germline V gene data show CDR1 as MNHNS and CDR2 as SASEGT. The CDR3 consists of 18 residues. V was pared by 0 bases and J by 6 bases, with 10 bases of the junction left unmatched. This chain's CDR3 is CASSEAPVLAGGSNEQFF. CDR3 DNA sequence: TGTGCCAGCAGTGAAGCGCCGGTATTAGCGGGAGGGAGCAATGAGCAGTTCTTC.

The chain combines TRBV5-4 with TRBJ2-5; 9 nucleotides align to TRBD1. Germline values: CDR1 SGHNT, CDR2 YYREEE (reference sequence). This CDR3 spans 13 amino acids. The J segment lost 4 bases and the V segment lost 4 bases, leaving 2 bases of the junction unmatched. The CDR3, as DNA: TGTGCCAGCAGCCTGGGACAGGGAGAGACCCAGTACTTC. Residues: CASSLGQGETQYF.

Comments on this clonotype: This may stem from a read error, because a much larger clone lies one nucleotide away. No conserved phenylalanine or tryptophan ends this CDR3, so it is likely a read error. V and J are TRBV4-1 and TRBJ2-7; D is possibly TRBD2 (5 bases). The germline CDR1 and CDR2 sequences are MGHRA and YSYEKL. The CDR3 totals 16 residues. The ends were cut back, 0 bases at V and 6 bases at J, with 18 bases in the middle. DNA for the CDR3: TGCGCCAGCAGCCAAGATGTCCGAGGGTCTCGTGTCGAGCAGTACTTG. It yields the protein CASSQDVRGSRVEQYL.

Points on this clonotype: Its ends do not fully match the called genes, so a read error is possible. J is TRBJ1-5 and V is TRBV18; 8 positions match TRBD1. The CDR3 loop spans 15 amino acids. Germline V gene sequence: CDR1 KGHSH, CDR2 LQKENI. The CDR3 DNA sequence: TGTGCCAGCTCACCGGCCGGGACAGGTAATCAGCACCAGCATTTT. It translates to CASSPAGTGNQHQHF.